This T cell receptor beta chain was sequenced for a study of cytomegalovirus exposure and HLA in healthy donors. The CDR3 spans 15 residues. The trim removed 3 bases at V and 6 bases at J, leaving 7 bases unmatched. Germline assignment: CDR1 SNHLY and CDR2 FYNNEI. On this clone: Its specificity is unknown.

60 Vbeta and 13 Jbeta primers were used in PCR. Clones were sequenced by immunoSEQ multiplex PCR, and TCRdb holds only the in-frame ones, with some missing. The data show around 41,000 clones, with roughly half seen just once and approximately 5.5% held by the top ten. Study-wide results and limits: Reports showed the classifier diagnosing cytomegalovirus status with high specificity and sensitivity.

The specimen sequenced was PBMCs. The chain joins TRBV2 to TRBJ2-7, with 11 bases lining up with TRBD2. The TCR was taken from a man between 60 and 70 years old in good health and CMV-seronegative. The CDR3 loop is CASSDLAGGLFEQYF. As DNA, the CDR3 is TGTGCCAGCAGTGATCTAGCGGGAGGATTGTTCGAGCAGTACTTC. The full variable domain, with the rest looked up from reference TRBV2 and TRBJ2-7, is EPEVTQTPSHQVTQMGQEVILRCVPISNHLYFYWYRQILGQKVEFLVSFYNNEISEKSEIFDDQFSVERPDGSNFTLKIRSTKLEDSAMYFCASSDLAGGLFEQYFGPGTRLTVT.